A single sample is the source of the 9 T cell receptor beta chains below, sequenced in a study of cytomegalovirus exposure and HLA in healthy donors. Both 60 Vbeta primers and 13 Jbeta primers went into the PCR. Sequenced by immunoSEQ multiplex PCR; TCRdb stores in-frame clones only, minus some. The sample lists over 100,000 clones, about 8.5% seen once, with 5.5% in the top ten. Sample: PBMCs. The receptors shown here come from a man aged 35 to 55 in good health and CMV-seronegative.

This clone was found a few times. The CDR3 loop reads CASSVGDFSGANVLTF. The CDR3 nucleotides are TGTGCCAGCAGCGTAGGCGACTTCTCTGGGGCCAACGTCCTGACTTTC. The chain uses TRBV9 and TRBJ2-6, with D unclear. CDR3 length: 16 amino acids. The ends were cut back, 0 bases at V and 0 bases at J, with 7 bases in the middle. Looked up from germline, CDR1 is SGDLS and CDR2 is YYNGEE.

This clone was observed a few times. The chain joins TRBV5-4 to TRBJ2-5; D perhaps matches TRBD2 (6 bases). The germline gives CDR1 SGHNT, CDR2 YYREEE (reference sequence). CDR3 length: 14 residues. V lost 0 bases, J lost 5 bases, and 11 bases lay in between. This CDR3 is CASSLGGGGETQYF. CDR3 bases: TGTGCCAGCAGCTTGGGGGGAGGAGGGGAGACCCAGTACTTC.

This sequence joins TRBV7-8 and TRBJ2-5, with 13 bases that match TRBD2. The ends lost 5 bases at V and 5 bases at J; junction bases unmatched: 8. The CDR3 totals 16 residues. Looked up from germline, CDR1 is SGHVS and CDR2 is FQNEAQ. The CDR3, as DNA: TGTGCCAGCAGCCCCGGGACTAGCGGGGCGGGGGAGACCCAGTACTTC. Translating gives CASSPGTSGAGETQYF. Full variable domain (missing parts from reference TRBV7-8 and TRBJ2-5): GAGVSQSPRYKVAKRGQDVALRCDPISGHVSLFWYQQALGQGPEFLTYFQNEAQLDKSGLPSDRFFAERPEGSVSTLKIQRTQQEDSAVYLCASSPGTSGAGETQYFGPGTRLLVL.

The rearrangement joins TRBV7-6 to TRBJ2-2; 9 bases match TRBD1. The CDR3 sequence is 16 residues long. J was trimmed by 5 bases and V by 5 bases; bases with no gene match: 9. From germline, CDR1 is SGHVS and CDR2 FNYEAQ. In DNA form, the CDR3 reads TGTGCCAGCAGCCAGGGCCCGGGACAGGGAACCGGGGAGCTGTTTTTT. Translating it yields CASSQGPGQGTGELFF.

The table lists this clone with a few counts. The chain uses TRBV6-6 and TRBJ1-2; no clear D gene. Germline loops: CDR1 MNHNY, CDR2 SVGAGI (reference sequence). The CDR3 covers 14 residues. The germline V and J ends were trimmed by 7 bases and 7 bases, with 19 bases remaining between them. This CDR3 reads CASIKQQYTFGYTF. The CDR3 DNA reads TGTGCCAGCATCAAACAGCAGTATACCTTTGGCTACACCTTC.

V usage is TRBV5-4 and J usage is TRBJ2-7, with D uncertain. The CDR3 sequence is 15 residues long. V dropped 5 bases and J dropped 1 base, with 16 bases sitting between them. Germline V gene data show CDR1 as SGHNT and CDR2 as YYREEE (reference sequence). The CDR3: CASSRYLRDSYEQYF. For the CDR3, the DNA is TGTGCCAGCAGTCGTTACCTACGTGATTCCTACGAGCAGTACTTC.

CDR3 DNA sequence: TGTGCCAGTAGTAGGGGACAGCAATTCTCTGGAAACACCATATATTTT. This gives the protein CASSRGQQFSGNTIYF. This chain links TRBV19 with TRBJ1-3; TRBD1 aligns across 7 bases. The CDR3 is 16 residues long. Germline V lookup: CDR1 LNHDA, CDR2 SQIVND (reference sequence). The ends lost 4 bases at V and 0 bases at J; junction bases unmatched: 6. The whole variable domain, remainder taken from reference TRBV19 and TRBJ1-3, is DGGITQSPKYLFRKEGQNVTLSCEQNLNHDAMYWYRQDPGQGLRLIYYSQIVNDFQKGDIAEGYSVSREKKESFPLTVTSAQKNPTAFYLCASSRGQQFSGNTIYFGEGSWLTVV.

This clone appeared a few times. V gene TRBV18 combines with J gene TRBJ1-6, with a tentative D call TRBD1 (5 bases). Germline values: CDR1 KGHSH, CDR2 LQKENI. V lost 2 bases to trimming and J lost 7 bases, with 6 bases between them. The CDR3 consists of 13 residues. The CDR3 DNA reads as TGTGCCAGCTCACCATCAGGGAATTCACCCCTCCACTTT. It translates to CASSPSGNSPLHF.

This clone was counted between two and nine times. The J gene is TRBJ1-1, the V gene TRBV10-3; D call uncertain. Per the germline V gene, CDR1 is ENHRY and CDR2 is SYGVKD. CDR3 size: 13 residues. Trimming pared 7 bases from V and 4 bases from J, leaving 13 bases between. CDR3 loop: CAITVERGTEAFF. The CDR3 DNA reads as TGTGCCATCACTGTTGAGCGGGGCACTGAAGCTTTCTTT.